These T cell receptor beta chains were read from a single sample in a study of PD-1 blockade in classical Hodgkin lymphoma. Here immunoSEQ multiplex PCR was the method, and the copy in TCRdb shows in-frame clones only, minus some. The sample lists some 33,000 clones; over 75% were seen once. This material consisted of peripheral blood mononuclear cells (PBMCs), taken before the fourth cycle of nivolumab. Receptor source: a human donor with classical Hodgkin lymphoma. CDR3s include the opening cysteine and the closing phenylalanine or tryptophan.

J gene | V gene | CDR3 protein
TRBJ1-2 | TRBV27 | CASRAGTGGGYTF
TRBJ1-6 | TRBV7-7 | CASSLRPYNSPLHF
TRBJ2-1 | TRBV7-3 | CASSAGGSSYNEQFF
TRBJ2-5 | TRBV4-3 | CASSQNWGGSETQYF
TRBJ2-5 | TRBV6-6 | CASRFGRAAQETQYF
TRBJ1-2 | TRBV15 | CATSRPLDRVLYGYTF
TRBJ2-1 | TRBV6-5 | CASSYSSGGAYKEQFF
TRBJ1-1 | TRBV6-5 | CASRRYMNTEAFF
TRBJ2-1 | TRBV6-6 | CASSYGSSGIYEQFF
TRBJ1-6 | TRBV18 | CASSETLGGLSSYNSPLHF
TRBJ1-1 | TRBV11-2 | CASSLVYRENTEAFF
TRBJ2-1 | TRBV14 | CASSLNPADSYNEQFF
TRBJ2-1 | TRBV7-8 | CASSSRTSGGAGYNEQFF
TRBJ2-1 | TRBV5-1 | CASSLRSSTGNEQFF
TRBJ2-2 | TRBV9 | CASSVAIGTSAGRGTGELFF
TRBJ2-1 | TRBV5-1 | CASSFPYGTSTYNEQFF
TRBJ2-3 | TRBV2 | CASRTGGTDTQYF
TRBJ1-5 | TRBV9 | CASSAGGGPNQPQHF
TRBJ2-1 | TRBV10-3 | CAISEESSAYNEQFF
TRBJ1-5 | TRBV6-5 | CASTQRGSDNQPQHF
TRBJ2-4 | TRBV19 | CASSPQWVQGSHGIQYF
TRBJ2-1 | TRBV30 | CAWIAGSSYNEQFF
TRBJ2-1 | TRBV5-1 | CASSLRRQGLYNEQFF
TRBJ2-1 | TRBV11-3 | CASSLGRAGGNNEQFF
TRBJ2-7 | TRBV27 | CASSLTGGSSYEQYF
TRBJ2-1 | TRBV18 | CASSPRSGGKRGNEQFF